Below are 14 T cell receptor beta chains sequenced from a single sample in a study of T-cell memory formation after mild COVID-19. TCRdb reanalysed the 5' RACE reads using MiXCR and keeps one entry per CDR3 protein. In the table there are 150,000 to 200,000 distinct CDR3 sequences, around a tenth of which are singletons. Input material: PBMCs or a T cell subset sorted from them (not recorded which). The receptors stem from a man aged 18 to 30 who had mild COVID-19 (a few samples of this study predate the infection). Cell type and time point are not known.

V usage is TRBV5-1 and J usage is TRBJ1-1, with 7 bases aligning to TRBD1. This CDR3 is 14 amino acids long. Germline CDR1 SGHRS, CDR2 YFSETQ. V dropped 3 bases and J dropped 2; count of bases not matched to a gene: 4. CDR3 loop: CASSWRQGNTEAFF. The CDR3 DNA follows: TGCGCCAGCAGCTGGAGACAGGGAAACACTGAAGCTTTCTTT.

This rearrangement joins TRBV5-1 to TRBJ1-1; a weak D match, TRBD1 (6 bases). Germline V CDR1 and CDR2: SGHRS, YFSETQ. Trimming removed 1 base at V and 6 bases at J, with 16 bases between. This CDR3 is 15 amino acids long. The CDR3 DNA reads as TGCGCCAGCAGCTTGTCCGGGGGCGTCCGCGCTGAAGCTTTCTTT. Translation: CASSLSGGVRAEAFF.

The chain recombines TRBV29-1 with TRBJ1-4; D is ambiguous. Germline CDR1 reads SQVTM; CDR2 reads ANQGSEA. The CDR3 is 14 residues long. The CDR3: CGPSAPPKEEKLFF. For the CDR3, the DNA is TGCGGACCGAGTGCCCCCCCTAAGGAGGAAAAACTGTTTTTT.

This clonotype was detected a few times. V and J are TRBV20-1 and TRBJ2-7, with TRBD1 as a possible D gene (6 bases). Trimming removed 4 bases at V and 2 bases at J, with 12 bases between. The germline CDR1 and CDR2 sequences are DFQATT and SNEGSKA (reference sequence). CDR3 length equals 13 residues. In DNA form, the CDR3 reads TGCAGTGCTAAAGGGGGATTAACCTACGAGCAGTACGTC. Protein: CSAKGGLTYEQYV.

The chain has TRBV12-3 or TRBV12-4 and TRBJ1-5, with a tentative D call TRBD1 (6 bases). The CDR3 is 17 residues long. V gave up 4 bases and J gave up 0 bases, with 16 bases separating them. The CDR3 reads CASSSSDRLYSNQPQHF. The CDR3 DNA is TGTGCCAGCAGTTCCTCCGACAGGCTATATAGCAATCAGCCCCAGCATTTT.

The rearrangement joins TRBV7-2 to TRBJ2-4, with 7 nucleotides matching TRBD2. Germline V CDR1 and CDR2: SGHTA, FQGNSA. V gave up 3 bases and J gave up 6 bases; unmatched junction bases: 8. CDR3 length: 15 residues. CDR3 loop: CASSLGITGGNIQYF. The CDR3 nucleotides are TGTGCCAGCAGCTTGGGGATTACGGGGGGAAACATTCAGTACTTC.

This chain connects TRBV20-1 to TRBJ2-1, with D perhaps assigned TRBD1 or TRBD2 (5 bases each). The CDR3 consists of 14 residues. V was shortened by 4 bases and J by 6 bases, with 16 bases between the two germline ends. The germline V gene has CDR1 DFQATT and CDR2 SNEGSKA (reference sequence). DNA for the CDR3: TGCAGTGCTACGCCGGGACCTCCGCGCAATGAGCAGTTCTTC. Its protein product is CSATPGPPRNEQFF.

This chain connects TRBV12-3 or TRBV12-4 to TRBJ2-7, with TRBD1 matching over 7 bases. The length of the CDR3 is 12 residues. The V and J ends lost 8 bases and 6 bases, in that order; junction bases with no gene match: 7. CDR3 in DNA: TGTGCCAGCCTCCTGACAGGGATCGAGCAGTACGTC. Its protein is CASLLTGIEQYV.

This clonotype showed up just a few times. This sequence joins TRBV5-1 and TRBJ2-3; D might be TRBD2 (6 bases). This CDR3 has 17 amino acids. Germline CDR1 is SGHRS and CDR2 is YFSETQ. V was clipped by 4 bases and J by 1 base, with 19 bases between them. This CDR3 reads CASSPRFGGAGTDTQYF. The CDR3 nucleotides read TGCGCCAGCAGCCCCCGTTTTGGAGGGGCGGGCACAGATACGCAGTATTTT.

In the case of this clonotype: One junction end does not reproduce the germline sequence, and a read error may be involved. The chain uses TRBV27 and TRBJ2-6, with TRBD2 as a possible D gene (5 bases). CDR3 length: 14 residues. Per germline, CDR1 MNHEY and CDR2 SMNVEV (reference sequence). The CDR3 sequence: CASSSGSWANVLTF. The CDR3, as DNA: TGTGCGAGCAGTTCGGGGTCCTGGGCCAACGTCCTGACTTTC.

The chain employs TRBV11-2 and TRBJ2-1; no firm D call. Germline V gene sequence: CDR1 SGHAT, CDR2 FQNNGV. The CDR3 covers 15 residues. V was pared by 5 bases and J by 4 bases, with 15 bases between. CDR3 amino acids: CASSLLTTPYNEQFF. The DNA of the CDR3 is TGTGCCAGCAGCCTCCTCACGACACCTTACAATGAGCAGTTCTTC.

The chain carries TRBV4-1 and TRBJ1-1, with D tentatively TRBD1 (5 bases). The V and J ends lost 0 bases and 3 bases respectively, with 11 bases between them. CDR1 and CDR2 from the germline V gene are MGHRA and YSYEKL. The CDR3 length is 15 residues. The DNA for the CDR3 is TGCGCCAGCAGCCAAGACCCCCAGGGCTACACTGAAGCTTTCTTT. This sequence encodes CASSQDPQGYTEAFF.

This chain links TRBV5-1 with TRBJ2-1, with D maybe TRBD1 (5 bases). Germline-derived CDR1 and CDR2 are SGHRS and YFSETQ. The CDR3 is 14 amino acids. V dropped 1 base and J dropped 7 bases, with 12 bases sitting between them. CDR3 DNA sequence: TGCGCCAGCAGCTTGCAGGGTTTGATGAATGAGCAGTTCTTC. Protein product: CASSLQGLMNEQFF.

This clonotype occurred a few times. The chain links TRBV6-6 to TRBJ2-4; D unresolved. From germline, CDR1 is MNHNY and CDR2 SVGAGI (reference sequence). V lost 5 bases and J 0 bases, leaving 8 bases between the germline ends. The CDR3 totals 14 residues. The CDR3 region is CASSALVAKNIQYF. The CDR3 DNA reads TGTGCCAGCAGTGCCTTGGTAGCCAAAAACATTCAGTACTTC.